This TCR beta chain was found in a study of blood T cell repertoires in COVID-19. CDR1 and CDR2 (germline): SEHNR, FQNEAQ (reference sequence). Trimming took off 3 bases at V and 5 bases at J, with 13 bases between the two ends. CDR3 length equals 14 residues. The protocol was immunoSEQ multiplex PCR, while the TCRdb copy is restricted to in-frame clones and leaves out a portion. Found here are under 200,000 clones, roughly 83% of them singletons; the top ten hold less than 3%. The sequencing input was peripheral blood. The sequence came from a woman aged 55-69 years with acute or convalescent COVID-19. The V call is TRBV7-9, the J call TRBJ1-1; D is possibly TRBD1 (6 bases). The chain's CDR3 is CASSFRTAGTEAFF. CDR3 bases: TGTGCCAGCAGCTTCCGGACAGCAGGGACTGAAGCTTTCTTT.